One sample yielded the 18 T cell receptor beta chains listed below, sequenced in a study of lymphopenia after photon versus proton radiotherapy. This table comes from immunoSEQ multiplex PCR, and its TCRdb copy is limited to in-frame clones, with some not included. The table shows several thousand clones, with more than 70% occurring only once. Sequences were derived from peripheral blood, sampled from a patient treated with photon-based radiotherapy. The receptor source for this set is a man at least 80 years old with cholangiocarcinoma.

The V call is TRBV7-2, the J call TRBJ2-7; 8 bases line up with TRBD1. Looked up from germline, CDR1 is SGHTA and CDR2 is FQGNSA. With V trimmed by 4 bases and J by 3 bases, 5 bases remained unmatched. This CDR3 is 14 amino acids long. Here the CDR3 reads CASSSIQGGYEQYF. The CDR3 nucleotides are TGTGCCAGCAGCTCGATACAGGGGGGCTACGAGCAGTACTTC. The entire variable domain, with the rest obtained from reference TRBV7-2 and TRBJ2-7, is as follows: GAGVSQSPSNKVTEKGKDVELRCDPISGHTALYWYRQSLGQGLEFLIYFQGNSAPDKSGLPSDRFSAERTGGSVSTLTIQRTQQEDSAVYLCASSSIQGGYEQYFGPGTRLTVT.

CDR3 sequence (DNA): TGTGCCAGCAGCCCCCCCCAAAGTCTCGAAGCTAACTATGGCTACACCTTC. Translated: CASSPPQSLEANYGYTF. The chain uses TRBV28 and TRBJ1-2; D uncertain. Germline CDR1 reads MDHEN; CDR2 reads SYDVKM. V gave up 6 bases and J gave up 0 bases, with 20 bases separating them. CDR3 length equals 17 residues.

This clone was seen a few times. The chain uses TRBV4-1 and TRBJ1-3; D unresolved. CDR1 and CDR2 from the germline V gene are MGHRA and YSYEKL. The CDR3 totals 15 residues. The V end lost 1 base, the J end lost 2 bases, and 9 bases lay between the germline ends. CDR3 sequence: CASSQVTRAGNTIYF. The CDR3 region has the DNA TGCGCCAGCAGCCAAGTTACTAGGGCTGGAAACACCATATATTTT.

This clone came up a few times. J is TRBJ2-2 and V is TRBV7-8; 7 positions agree with TRBD1. Per germline, CDR1 SGHVS and CDR2 FQNEAQ. This CDR3 is built from 17 residues. Trimming removed 5 bases from V and 8 bases from J; junction bases left unmatched: 17. The CDR3, as DNA: TGTGCCAGCAGCACCCACAGACAGGGAACCTTTTTGGGGGAGCTGTTTTTT. This encodes CASSTHRQGTFLGELFF. The whole variable domain, remainder taken from reference TRBV7-8 and TRBJ2-2, is GAGVSQSPRYKVAKRGQDVALRCDPISGHVSLFWYQQALGQGPEFLTYFQNEAQLDKSGLPSDRFFAERPEGSVSTLKIQRTQQEDSAVYLCASSTHRQGTFLGELFFGEGSRLTVL.

The rearrangement links TRBV9 to TRBJ1-6, with unresolved D. The CDR3 is 13 residues long. Trimming took 0 bases from V and 10 from J, leaving 8 bases between them. Germline assignment: CDR1 SGDLS and CDR2 YYNGEE. CDR3 nucleotides: TGTGCCAGCAGCGTAGCTGGGGTCTCACCCCTCCACTTT. Translated: CASSVAGVSPLHF. Supplemented by reference TRBV9 and TRBJ1-6, the full variable domain reads DSGVTQTPKHLITATGQRVTLRCSPRSGDLSVYWYQQSLDQGLQFLIQYYNGEERAKGNILERFSAQQFPDLHSELNLSSLELGDSALYFCASSVAGVSPLHFGNGTRLTVT.

In this sample, this clone turned up once. The J gene is TRBJ2-1, the V gene TRBV10-3; the D is unclear. The germline gives CDR1 ENHRY, CDR2 SYGVKD. This CDR3 is 11 amino acids long. V was cut by 4 bases and J by 9 bases, with 7 bases left in between. CDR3 nucleotide sequence: TGTGCCATCAGTGTCTCAGGTGAGCAGTTCTTC. Protein product: CAISVSGEQFF.

The chain combines TRBV9 with TRBJ1-1, with D perhaps TRBD1 (5 bases). V lost 0 bases to trimming and J lost 0 bases, with 15 bases between them. CDR3 size: 17 residues. Germline assignment: CDR1 SGDLS and CDR2 YYNGEE. The DNA of the CDR3 is TGTGCCAGCAGCGTAGCCGCAGGGTCGGGAATGAACACTGAAGCTTTCTTT. Translated, it gives CASSVAAGSGMNTEAFF. Supplemented by reference TRBV9 and TRBJ1-1, the full variable domain reads DSGVTQTPKHLITATGQRVTLRCSPRSGDLSVYWYQQSLDQGLQFLIQYYNGEERAKGNILERFSAQQFPDLHSELNLSSLELGDSALYFCASSVAAGSGMNTEAFFGQGTRLTVV.

The chain carries TRBV7-2 and TRBJ2-2; D ambiguous. V dropped 1 base and J dropped 1 base, with 4 bases sitting between them. The CDR3 contains 14 residues. The germline gives CDR1 SGHTA, CDR2 FQGNSA. The CDR3 region has the DNA TGTGCCAGCAGCTTAGAGGGGAACACCGGGGAGCTGTTTTTT. Translated: CASSLEGNTGELFF.

The chain joins TRBV4-1 to TRBJ2-1; 9 bases fit TRBD1. This CDR3 comprises 12 residues. Looked up from germline, CDR1 is MGHRA and CDR2 is YSYEKL. V lost 4 bases to trimming and J lost 8 bases; unmatched junction nucleotides: 0. The CDR3 DNA reads as TGCGCCAGCAGCCGGGACAGGGATGAGCAGTTCTTC. Translating gives CASSRDRDEQFF.

For the CDR3, the DNA is TGTGCCAGCAGCTTTCCCACCCGACAGGGGGCGGCTGAAGCTTTCTTT. Residues: CASSFPTRQGAAEAFF. The chain uses TRBV7-2 and TRBJ1-1, with TRBD1 identical over 10 bases. CDR1 is SGHTA, CDR2 FQGNSA, per germline. Unmatched junction bases numbered 10, after V lost 3 bases and J lost 6 bases. The CDR3 totals 16 residues.

This rearrangement joins TRBV7-9 to TRBJ2-7; D might be TRBD1 or TRBD2, each matching 6 bases. The CDR3 totals 14 residues. Per the germline V gene, CDR1 is SEHNR and CDR2 is FQNEAQ (reference sequence). Trimming pared 3 bases from V and 0 bases from J, leaving 9 bases between. The CDR3 region has the DNA TGTGCCAGCAGCTTGGGGGGCAACTCCTACGAGCAGTACTTC. Residues: CASSLGGNSYEQYF.

The V call is TRBV2, the J call TRBJ1-2; D might be TRBD1 (6 bases). Per germline, CDR1 SNHLY and CDR2 FYNNEI. The CDR3 totals 14 residues. Between the trimmed V and J ends, which lost 3 bases and 7 bases, there was a span of 15 bases. The CDR3 DNA follows: TGTGCCAGCAGTGAGAGGGGGGGTGAGGGTGGCTACACCTTC. Translating it yields CASSERGGEGGYTF.

The rearrangement joins TRBV11-2 to TRBJ1-2, with 8 nucleotides matching TRBD1. The CDR3 loop spans 18 amino acids. Germline trimming cut 4 bases from V and 0 bases from J; bases unmatched to any gene: 13. Germline values: CDR1 SGHAT, CDR2 FQNNGV. The CDR3 reads CASSSIWVDRASNYGYTF. CDR3 nucleotide sequence: TGTGCCAGCAGCTCAATATGGGTGGACAGGGCTTCTAACTATGGCTACACCTTC.

This chain joins TRBV2 and TRBJ1-1; 9 bases fit TRBD1. V lost 6 bases, J lost 7 bases, and 9 bases stayed unmatched. The CDR3 contains 14 residues. Germline loops: CDR1 SNHLY, CDR2 FYNNEI. In DNA form, the CDR3 reads TGTGCCAGCAGGACTAAGACAGGGGGGGGTGAAGCTTTCTTT. It is translated as CASRTKTGGGEAFF.

J is TRBJ2-4 and V is TRBV29-1; 12 bases are a match to TRBD2. Germline CDR1 reads SQVTM; CDR2 reads ANQGSEA. This CDR3 is 14 amino acids long. The V segment lost 7 bases and the J segment 7 bases; nucleotides outside the gene matches: 8. This CDR3 is CSGLAGGRLNIQYF. CDR3 in DNA: TGCAGCGGCCTAGCGGGGGGGCGTCTGAACATTCAGTACTTC.

This rearrangement joins TRBV5-1 to TRBJ1-2; D might be TRBD1 (6 bases). The CDR3 is made up of 16 amino acids. The V and J ends lost 0 bases and 1 base respectively, with 13 bases between them. The germline V gene has CDR1 SGHRS and CDR2 YFSETQ. The CDR3 bases are TGCGCCAGCAGCTTGGCAAGGACAGACAATAACTATGGCTACACCTTC. Its translation is CASSLARTDNNYGYTF. Full variable domain (outside the CDR3, taken from reference TRBV5-1 and TRBJ1-2): KAGVTQTPRYLIKTRGQQVTLSCSPISGHRSVSWYQQTPGQGLQFLFEYFSETQRNKGNFPGRFSGRQFSNSRSEMNVSTLELGDSALYLCASSLARTDNNYGYTFGSGTRLTVV.

The chain employs TRBV7-2 and TRBJ2-3; TRBD1 might be the D (5 bases). Germline CDR1 SGHTA, CDR2 FQGNSA. This CDR3 is 14 amino acids long. The germline V and J ends were trimmed by 5 bases and 1 base, with 10 bases remaining between them. CDR3: CASSRIGGTDTQYF. CDR3 nucleotides: TGTGCCAGCAGCCGGATAGGGGGCACAGATACGCAGTATTTT.

This chain joins TRBV6-5 and TRBJ1-6; 9 bases match TRBD1. This CDR3 has 13 residues. The V gene end was trimmed by 6 bases and the J gene end by 9 bases; junction bases not matched to a gene: 3. The germline gives CDR1 MNHEY, CDR2 SVGAGI. The CDR3 DNA follows: TGTGCCAGCAGACAGGGGGCGGGTTCACCCCTCCACTTT. Residues: CASRQGAGSPLHF.